This entry lists 28 T cell receptor beta chains sequenced from one sample in a study of T cell repertoires in cytomegalovirus infection (dated by TCRdb to about 2019). These reads were obtained on an Illumina HiSeq 1500. The raw public data were reprocessed by TCRdb itself: fastp quality trimming at Q25, MiXCR clonotype calling, in-frame beta chains only. Rows are unified per CDR3 protein, each entry keeping the most common DNA and genes. Across this sample there are fewer than 250,000 distinct CDR3 sequences, with around an eighth seen only once. The ten largest clones capture 1.5% to 2% of the sample. What was sequenced was PBMCs. The receptors stem from a human donor in good health (CMV status not recorded). Some clones in this sample may be carry-over from other donors' samples.

This clonotype occurred many times. The CDR3, as DNA: TGTGCCAGCAGCCTCTCTGGAAACACCATATATTTT. It translates to CASSLSGNTIYF. The gene calls are TRBV3-1 and TRBJ1-3; D unclear. V lost 4 bases and J 0 bases, leaving 1 base between the germline ends. From germline, CDR1 is LGHDT and CDR2 YNNKEL (reference sequence). CDR3 length equals 12 residues.

This clonotype occurred many times. The chain combines TRBV6-5 with TRBJ2-2, with TRBD2 matching over 15 bases. The length of the CDR3 is 17 residues. Trimming at V came to 2 bases and at J to 4 bases, leaving 2 bases not matched to a gene. Germline CDR1 MNHEY, CDR2 SVGAGI. In DNA, the CDR3 is TGTGCCAGCAGTTACACGGGACTAGCGGGAGGCACCGGGGAGCTGTTTTTT. It is translated as CASSYTGLAGGTGELFF.

About this clonotype itself: Just one base apart from a much larger clone, this may be a read error. The chain is built from TRBV7-2 and TRBJ2-5; TRBD2 might be the D (6 bases). Germline lookup yields CDR1 SGHTA and CDR2 FQGNSA. The CDR3 has 13 residues. As DNA, the CDR3 is TGTGCCAGCAGACTGGGACCGGGAGAGACCCGGTACTTC. Encoded protein: CASRLGPGETRYF.

This clonotype was found many times. J is TRBJ1-6 and V is TRBV7-2, with D perhaps TRBD1 (5 bases). Trimming removed 11 bases at V and 8 bases at J, with 10 bases between. Germline CDR1 SGHTA, CDR2 FQGNSA. The CDR3 is 11 amino acids. The CDR3: CASRGDSPLHF. The CDR3 DNA is TGTGCCTCACGGGGGGATTCACCCCTCCACTTT.

Of note for this clonotype: The junction and the germline gene differ at one end; a read error may be behind it. This sequence joins TRBV6-2 or TRBV6-3 and TRBJ1-2; 10 positions agree with TRBD1. Looked up from germline, CDR1 is MNHEY and CDR2 is SVGEGT. The CDR3 sequence is 18 residues long. CDR3 amino acids: CASSLPGQGLETRDGYAF. The CDR3 region has the DNA TGTGCCAGCAGTTTGCCGGGACAGGGGCTCGAGACGAGGGATGGCTACGCCTTC.

The rearrangement uses TRBV28 and TRBJ2-4; D gene ambiguous. Per the germline V gene, CDR1 is MDHEN and CDR2 is SYDVKM. The CDR3 consists of 12 residues. Trimming removed 2 bases at V and 5 bases at J, with 4 bases between. CDR3 nucleotides: TGTGCCAGCAGTTTACGAGAAAACATTCAGTACTTC. Translating gives CASSLRENIQYF.

With regard to this clonotype: One end of the junction is discordant with germline, which a read error may explain. CDR3 DNA sequence: TGTGACAGCAGCTTAGAGTCAGACTCTGAAGCGTTCTTT. It yields the protein CDSSLESDSEAFF. The chain uses TRBV11-3 and TRBJ1-1; D remains ambiguous. The germline CDR1 and CDR2 sequences are SGHNT and YENEEA. This CDR3 is 13 amino acids long.

CDR3 region: CATTKASGGYTF. In nucleotides, the CDR3 is TGTGCCACAACGAAGGCCTCCGGTGGCTACACCTTC. V usage is TRBV6-5 and J usage is TRBJ1-2, with unresolved D. V was cut by 10 bases and J by 7 bases, with 16 bases left in between. CDR1 is MNHEY and CDR2 is SVGAGI in the germline V gene. The CDR3 is made up of 12 amino acids.

This clonotype has ten or more counts. The V gene is TRBV2, the J gene TRBJ2-5; 7 positions agree with TRBD2. The CDR3 contains 16 residues. The V and J ends lost 6 bases and 1 base, in that order; junction bases with no gene match: 11. CDR1 is SNHLY, CDR2 FYNNEI, per germline. The DNA of the CDR3 is TGTGCCAGCAGGTCCTCACTAGCGTCGGGCCAAGAGACCCAGTACTTC. It yields the protein CASRSSLASGQETQYF.

This clonotype was recorded at least ten times. The chain carries TRBV18 and TRBJ2-3, with D unclear. The CDR3 sequence is 14 residues long. Between the trimmed V and J ends, which lost 2 bases and 4 bases, there was a span of 10 bases. Per germline, CDR1 KGHSH and CDR2 LQKENI. The CDR3 bases are TGTGCCAGCTCACCAAATTCGTTGGCAGATACGCAGTATTTT. It specifies CASSPNSLADTQYF.

This clonotype was found many times. The chain recombines TRBV25-1 with TRBJ2-1; D is uncertain. Germline CDR1 MGHDK, CDR2 SYGVNS. Trimming left V 8 bases short and J 9 bases short, with 20 bases between. There are 14 residues in the CDR3. The CDR3 DNA follows: TGTGCCAGCGAACCAGCGCTGGACGCTGGTGAGCAGTTCTTC. Its translation is CASEPALDAGEQFF.

In this sample, this clonotype turned up a few times. Here the CDR3 reads CASSPGSVDRESGYTF. As DNA, the CDR3 is TGCGCCAGCAGCCCCGGTTCCGTCGACAGGGAGAGTGGCTACACCTTC. The V gene is TRBV5-1, the J gene TRBJ1-2; the match to TRBD1 covers 7 bases. The CDR3 runs to 16 residues. Germline V lookup: CDR1 SGHRS, CDR2 YFSETQ. With 4 bases clipped from V and 7 bases from J, the junction kept 16 bases outside the gene matches.

This clonotype appeared once. A much larger clone lies a single base off, so this may be a read error. The rearrangement uses TRBV19 and TRBJ1-5; no definite D call. This CDR3 is built from 13 residues. Trimming removed 4 bases from V and 4 bases from J, with 8 bases in between. Looked up from germline, CDR1 is LNHDA and CDR2 is SQIVND (reference sequence). The CDR3 here is CASSSSTNQPQHF. In DNA form, the CDR3 reads TGTGCCAGTAGTAGTTCGACTAATCAGCCCCAGCATTTT.

This clonotype has a count of ten or more. This rearrangement joins TRBV7-2 to TRBJ1-1; D is perhaps TRBD1 (5 bases). V was cut by 1 base and J by 3 bases, with 12 bases left in between. CDR1 SGHTA and CDR2 FQGNSA come from the germline V gene. The CDR3 is made up of 15 amino acids. Here the CDR3 DNA reads TGTGCCAGCAGCTTAGAAGCTCAGGGTGACACTGAAGCTTTCTTT. Amino acids: CASSLEAQGDTEAFF.

This rearrangement joins TRBV5-1 to TRBJ2-5; 8 nucleotides agree with TRBD2. V lost 1 base and J lost 4; bases outside the gene matches: 3. CDR3 length: 14 amino acids. Germline V gene lookup returns CDR1 SGHRS and CDR2 YFSETQ. The CDR3 spells CASSLPSGRETQYF. As DNA, the CDR3 is TGCGCCAGCAGCTTGCCTAGCGGGCGAGAGACCCAGTACTTC.

This clonotype was counted ten times or more. V gene TRBV27 combines with J gene TRBJ2-7; D ambiguous. Looked up from germline, CDR1 is MNHEY and CDR2 is SMNVEV (reference sequence). The CDR3 runs to 14 residues. V dropped 0 bases and J dropped 5 bases, with 11 bases sitting between them. CDR3 amino acids: CASSLSLLSNEQYF. DNA for the CDR3: TGTGCCAGCAGTTTATCCTTACTGAGTAACGAGCAGTACTTC.

This clonotype has at least ten counts. The gene calls are TRBV27 and TRBJ2-5; D could derive from TRBD1 or TRBD2 (6 bases each). The CDR3 is 15 residues long. With 6 bases removed from V and 2 bases from J, the gap between germline ends came to 16 bases. Germline assignment: CDR1 MNHEY and CDR2 SMNVEV (reference sequence). CDR3 in DNA: TGTGCCAGCAGGACTCAGGGGCGGGGACAAGAGACCCAGTACTTC. It codes for CASRTQGRGQETQYF.

This clonotype was picked up many times. This rearrangement joins TRBV4-2 to TRBJ2-5; 7 bases are a match to TRBD2. The V segment lost 2 bases and the J segment 3 bases; nucleotides outside the gene matches: 3. The CDR3 totals 14 residues. The V gene's germline CDR1 is LGHNA and CDR2 YNFKEQ. The CDR3 sequence: CASSQTGGEETQYF. CDR3 coding DNA: TGTGCCAGCAGCCAAACGGGGGGAGAAGAGACCCAGTACTTC.

In its sample, this clonotype was seen a few times. V and J are TRBV5-6 and TRBJ1-1, with no clear D. The CDR3 runs to 15 residues. V shed 4 bases and J shed 1 base, with 14 bases lying between them. Germline CDR1 reads SGHDT; CDR2 reads YYEEEE. The CDR3 is CASSPLKVPNTEAFF. In DNA, the CDR3 is TGTGCCAGCAGCCCGCTCAAGGTTCCGAACACTGAAGCTTTCTTT.

The V call is TRBV19, the J call TRBJ2-5; TRBD2 matches at 9 bases. Germline CDR1 reads LNHDA; CDR2 reads SQIVND (reference sequence). This CDR3 has 16 amino acids. V dropped 9 bases and J dropped 2; count of bases not matched to a gene: 13. The CDR3 nucleotides are TGTGCCAGCCAACCTCGAGCGGGGGGCCCTCAAGAGACCCAGTACTTC. Amino acids: CASQPRAGGPQETQYF.

This clonotype was recorded at least ten times. The genes are TRBV7-9 and TRBJ2-3; no clear D. Germline V gene sequence: CDR1 SEHNR, CDR2 FQNEAQ (reference sequence). This CDR3 has 13 amino acids. V lost 5 bases to trimming and J lost 8 bases, with 14 bases between them. CDR3 loop: CASSTRLRPTQYF. The CDR3 DNA reads TGTGCCAGCAGCACCCGACTGAGGCCTACGCAGTATTTT. Based on the CDR3 plus reference TRBV7-9 and TRBJ2-3, the full variable domain is DTGVSQNPRHKITKRGQNVTFRCDPISEHNRLYWYRQTLGQGPEFLTYFQNEAQLEKSRLLSDRFSAERPKGSFSTLEIQRTEQGDSAMYLCASSTRLRPTQYFGPGTRLTVL.

This clonotype was recorded at least ten times. V gene TRBV15 combines with J gene TRBJ2-5; D gene uncertain. Germline V gene data show CDR1 as LNHNV and CDR2 as YYDKDF (reference sequence). The CDR3 length is 13 residues. The V gene lost 1 base and the J gene lost 5 bases, with 8 bases spanning the gap. For the CDR3, the DNA is TGTGCCACCAGCAGAGGACCAGATGAGACCCAGTACTTC. It yields the protein CATSRGPDETQYF.

This clonotype has ten or more counts. This chain links TRBV7-2 with TRBJ1-4; the match to TRBD1 covers 10 bases. Germline V gene lookup returns CDR1 SGHTA and CDR2 FQGNSA. V dropped 3 bases and J dropped 7; count of bases not matched to a gene: 14. The CDR3 runs 18 residues. The CDR3 region is CASSLQTGGPSAAEKLFF. CDR3 in DNA: TGTGCCAGCAGCTTGCAGACAGGGGGCCCGTCGGCTGCTGAAAAACTGTTTTTT.

This clonotype appeared many times. The gene calls are TRBV7-2 and TRBJ1-4; the D is unclear. The ends were cut back, 5 bases at V and 0 bases at J, with 13 bases in the middle. The CDR3 contains 16 residues. The germline gives CDR1 SGHTA, CDR2 FQGNSA. The DNA of the CDR3 is TGTGCCAGCAGCACGGACGGGCTTGCAACTAATGAAAAACTGTTTTTT. Its protein is CASSTDGLATNEKLFF. The variable domain in full, completed from reference TRBV7-2 and TRBJ1-4, reads GAGVSQSPSNKVTEKGKDVELRCDPISGHTALYWYRQSLGQGLEFLIYFQGNSAPDKSGLPSDRFSAERTGGSVSTLTIQRTQQEDSAVYLCASSTDGLATNEKLFFGSGTQLSVL.

This clonotype appeared many times. This chain joins TRBV7-2 and TRBJ2-5; D might be TRBD1 (5 bases). Trimming shortened V by 5 bases and J by 2 bases, and 18 bases separated the two germline ends. CDR1 and CDR2 from the germline V gene are SGHTA and FQGNSA. The CDR3 contains 16 residues. The DNA for the CDR3 is TGTGCCAGCAGCCCGTCTAGGGCAGGGTCACAAGAGACCCAGTACTTC. Its protein is CASSPSRAGSQETQYF.

The V call is TRBV20-1, the J call TRBJ2-1; D not resolved. CDR1 is DFQATT, CDR2 SNEGSKA, per germline (reference sequence). V dropped 1 base and J dropped 5 bases, with 12 bases sitting between them. The CDR3 has 14 amino acids. CDR3 nucleotide sequence: TGCAGTGCTAGAGTCCCCCGGGTAAACAATGAGCAGTTCTTC. Protein product: CSARVPRVNNEQFF.

Written as DNA, the CDR3 is TGCGCCAGCAGCCCTAATCCAGCTTTACGTTCCTACGAGCAGTACTTC. Its protein is CASSPNPALRSYEQYF. The chain has TRBV5-1 and TRBJ2-7, with D unresolved. Deletions cut 4 bases from V and 1 base from J, with 18 bases between. Germline V gives CDR1 SGHRS, CDR2 YFSETQ. This CDR3 is built from 16 residues.

This clonotype appeared a few times. The chain uses TRBV28 and TRBJ2-1; the D gene could be TRBD1 or TRBD2 (6 bases each). There are 13 residues in the CDR3. The V end was cut by 2 bases, the J end by 6 bases, with 8 bases between. CDR1 is MDHEN and CDR2 is SYDVKM in the germline V gene. CDR3 coding DNA: TGTGCCAGCAGTTTAGGGGGGCGCAATGAGCAGTTCTTC. Its translation is CASSLGGRNEQFF.